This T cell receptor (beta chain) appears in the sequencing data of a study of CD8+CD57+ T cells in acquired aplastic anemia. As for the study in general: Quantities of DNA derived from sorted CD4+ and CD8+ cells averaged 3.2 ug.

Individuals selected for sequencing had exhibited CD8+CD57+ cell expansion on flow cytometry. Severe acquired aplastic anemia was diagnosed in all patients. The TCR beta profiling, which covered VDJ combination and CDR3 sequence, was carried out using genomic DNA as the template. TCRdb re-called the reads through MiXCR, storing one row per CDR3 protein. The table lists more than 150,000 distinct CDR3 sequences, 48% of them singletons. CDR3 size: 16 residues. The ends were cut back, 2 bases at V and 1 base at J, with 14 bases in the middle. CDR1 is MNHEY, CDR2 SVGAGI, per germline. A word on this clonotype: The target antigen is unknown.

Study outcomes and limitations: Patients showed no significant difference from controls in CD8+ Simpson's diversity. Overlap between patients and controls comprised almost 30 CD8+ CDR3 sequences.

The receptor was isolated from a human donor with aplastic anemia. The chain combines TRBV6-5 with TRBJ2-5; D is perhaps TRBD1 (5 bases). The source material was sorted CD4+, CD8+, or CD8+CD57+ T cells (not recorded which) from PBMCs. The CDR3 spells CASSYRVQAPQETQYF. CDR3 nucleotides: TGTGCCAGCAGTTACAGAGTACAGGCACCCCAAGAGACCCAGTACTTC.